This section outlines one T cell receptor beta chain sequence together with its context. The antigen is not known. This entry comes from a study of cytomegalovirus exposure and HLA in healthy donors. Study-wide points: In a later analysis, HLA-associated beta chains showed higher expansion and lower generation probabilities than comparable chains. Later on, a genetic analysis was performed. It linked a missense variant in DCLRE1C with V- and J-gene trimming of TCR beta.

Primers included in the PCR were 60 Vbeta and 13 Jbeta primers. Here immunoSEQ multiplex PCR was the method, and the copy in TCRdb shows in-frame clones only, minus some. The sample contains some 130,000 clones, 76% of which appear only once. The sample consisted of PBMCs. The receptor comes from a middle-aged man in good health and CMV-seronegative.

The CDR3 DNA follows: TGTGCCAGCAGTTTCGCCCAGGGCTCCTACGAGCAGTACTTC. It translates to CASSFAQGSYEQYF. J is TRBJ2-7 and V is TRBV27, with D maybe TRBD1 (5 bases). Germline V gene data show CDR1 as MNHEY and CDR2 as SMNVEV (reference sequence). CDR3 size: 14 residues. Between the trimmed V and J ends, which lost 3 bases and 0 bases, there was a span of 9 bases.